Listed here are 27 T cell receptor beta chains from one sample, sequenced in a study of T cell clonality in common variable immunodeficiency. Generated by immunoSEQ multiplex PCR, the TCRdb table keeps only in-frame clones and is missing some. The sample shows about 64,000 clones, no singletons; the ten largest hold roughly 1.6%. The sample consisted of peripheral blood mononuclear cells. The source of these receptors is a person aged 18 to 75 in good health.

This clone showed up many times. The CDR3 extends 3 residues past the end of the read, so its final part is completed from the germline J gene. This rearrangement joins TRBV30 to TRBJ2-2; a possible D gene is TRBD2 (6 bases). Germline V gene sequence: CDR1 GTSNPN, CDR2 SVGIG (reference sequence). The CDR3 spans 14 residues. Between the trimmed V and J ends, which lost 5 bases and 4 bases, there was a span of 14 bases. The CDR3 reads CAWGNGGSTGELFF. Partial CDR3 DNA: TGTGCCTGGGGAAACGGGGGAAGCACCGGGGAG.

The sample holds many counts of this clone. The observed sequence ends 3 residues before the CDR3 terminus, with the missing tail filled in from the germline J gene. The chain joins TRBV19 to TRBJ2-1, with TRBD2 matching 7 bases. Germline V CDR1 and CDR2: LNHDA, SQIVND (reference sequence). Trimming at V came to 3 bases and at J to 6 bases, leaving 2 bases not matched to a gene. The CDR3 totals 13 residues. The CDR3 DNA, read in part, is TGTGCCAGTAGTATGGGGGGGAGCAATGAG. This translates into CASSMGGSNE. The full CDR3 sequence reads CASSMGGSNEQFF.

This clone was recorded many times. CDR3 protein: CASSPGGAYTDTQYF. CDR3 DNA, as far as it was read: TGTGCCAGCAGCCCCGGCGGCGCGTACACAGATACG. The chain has TRBV9 and TRBJ2-3; D not resolved. The read terminates 3 residues before the CDR3 end, so the remaining end is supplied by the germline J gene. V lost 4 bases to trimming and J lost 2 bases, with 14 bases between them. The germline V gene has CDR1 SGDLS and CDR2 YYNGEE. This CDR3 has 15 amino acids.

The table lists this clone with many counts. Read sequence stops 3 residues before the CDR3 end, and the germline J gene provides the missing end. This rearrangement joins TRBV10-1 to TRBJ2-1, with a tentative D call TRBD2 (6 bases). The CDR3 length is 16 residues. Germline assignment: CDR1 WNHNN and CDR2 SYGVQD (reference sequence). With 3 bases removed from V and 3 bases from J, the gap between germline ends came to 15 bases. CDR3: CASSESRLGGYNEQFF. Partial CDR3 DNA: TGCGCCAGCAGTGAATCTCGATTGGGGGGCTACAATGAG.

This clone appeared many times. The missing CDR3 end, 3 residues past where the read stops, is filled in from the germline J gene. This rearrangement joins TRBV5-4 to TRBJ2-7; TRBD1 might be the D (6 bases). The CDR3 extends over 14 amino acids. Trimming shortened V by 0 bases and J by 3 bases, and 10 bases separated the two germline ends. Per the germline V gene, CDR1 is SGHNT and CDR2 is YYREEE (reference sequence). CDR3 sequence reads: CASSLVGDNYEQYF. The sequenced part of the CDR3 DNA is TGTGCCAGCAGCTTGGTCGGGGACAACTACGAG.

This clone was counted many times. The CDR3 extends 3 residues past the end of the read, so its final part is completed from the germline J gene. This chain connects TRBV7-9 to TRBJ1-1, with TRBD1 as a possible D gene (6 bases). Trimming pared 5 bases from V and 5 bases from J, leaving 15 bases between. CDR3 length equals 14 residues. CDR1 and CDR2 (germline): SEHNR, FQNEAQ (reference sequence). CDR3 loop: CASSPLSDRTEAFF. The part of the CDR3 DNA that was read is TGTGCCAGCAGCCCACTAAGCGACAGGACTGAA.

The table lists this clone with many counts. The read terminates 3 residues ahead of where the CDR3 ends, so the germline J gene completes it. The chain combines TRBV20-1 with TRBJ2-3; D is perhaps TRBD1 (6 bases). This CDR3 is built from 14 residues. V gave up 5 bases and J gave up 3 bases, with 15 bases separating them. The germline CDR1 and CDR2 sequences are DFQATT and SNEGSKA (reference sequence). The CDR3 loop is CSALKGVGTDTQYF. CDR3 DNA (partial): TGCAGTGCTTTAAAGGGGGTTGGGACAGATACG.

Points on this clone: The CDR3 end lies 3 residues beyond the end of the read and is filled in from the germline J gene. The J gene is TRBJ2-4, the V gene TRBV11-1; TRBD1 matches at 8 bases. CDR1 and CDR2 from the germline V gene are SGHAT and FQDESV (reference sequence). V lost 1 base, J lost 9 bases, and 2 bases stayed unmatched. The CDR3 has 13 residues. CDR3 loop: CASSLGTGSIQYF. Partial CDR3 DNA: TGTGCCAGCAGCTTAGGGACAGGGTCCATT.

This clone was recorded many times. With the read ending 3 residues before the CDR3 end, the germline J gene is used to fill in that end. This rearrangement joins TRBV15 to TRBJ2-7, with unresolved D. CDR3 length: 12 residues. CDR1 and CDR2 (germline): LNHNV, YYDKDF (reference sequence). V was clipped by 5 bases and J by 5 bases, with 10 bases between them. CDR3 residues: CATSPRLDEQYF. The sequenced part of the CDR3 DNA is TGTGCCACCAGCCCTAGACTGGACGAG.

The sequenced CDR3 bases are TGCGCCAGTTCCCAAGCGGCCAGGGGGTTTATCCATGGC. Its protein product is CASSQAARGFIHG. In full, the CDR3 is CASSQAARGFIHGYTF. J is TRBJ1-2 and V is TRBV10-2, with TRBD1 matching 7 bases. The DNA ends 3 residues before the CDR3 does, and the rest of the CDR3 is filled in from the germline J gene. The CDR3 extends over 16 amino acids. Germline V lookup: CDR1 WSHSY, CDR2 SAAADI. Trimming took 9 bases from V and 6 from J; bases not matched to a gene: 19.

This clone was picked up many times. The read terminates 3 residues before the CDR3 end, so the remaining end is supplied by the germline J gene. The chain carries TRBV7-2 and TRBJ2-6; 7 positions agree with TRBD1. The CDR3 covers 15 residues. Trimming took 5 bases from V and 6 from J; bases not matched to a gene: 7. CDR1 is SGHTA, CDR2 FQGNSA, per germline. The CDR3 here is CASSPQGFEANVLTF. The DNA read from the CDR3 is TGTGCCAGCAGCCCACAGGGGTTCGAGGCCAACGTC.

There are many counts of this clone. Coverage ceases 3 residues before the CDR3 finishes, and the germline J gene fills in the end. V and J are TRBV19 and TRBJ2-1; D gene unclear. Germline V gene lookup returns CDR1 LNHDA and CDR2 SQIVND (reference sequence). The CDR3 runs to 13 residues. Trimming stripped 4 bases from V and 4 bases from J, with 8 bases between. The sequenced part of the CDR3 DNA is TGTGCCAGTAGTAATCAGGCTTACAATGAG. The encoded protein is CASSNQAYNE. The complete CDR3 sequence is CASSNQAYNEQFF. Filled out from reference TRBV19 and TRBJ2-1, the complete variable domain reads DGGITQSPKYLFRKEGQNVTLSCEQNLNHDAMYWYRQDPGQGLRLIYYSQIVNDFQKGDIAEGYSVSREKKESFPLTVTSAQKNPTAFYLCASSNQAYNEQFFGPGTRLTVL.

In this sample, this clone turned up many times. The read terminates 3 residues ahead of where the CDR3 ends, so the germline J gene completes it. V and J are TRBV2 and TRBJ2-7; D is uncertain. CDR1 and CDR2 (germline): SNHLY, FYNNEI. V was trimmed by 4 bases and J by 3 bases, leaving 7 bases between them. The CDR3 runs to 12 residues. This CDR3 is CASSVQVYEQYF. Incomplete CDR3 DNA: TGTGCCAGCAGTGTGCAGGTCTACGAG.

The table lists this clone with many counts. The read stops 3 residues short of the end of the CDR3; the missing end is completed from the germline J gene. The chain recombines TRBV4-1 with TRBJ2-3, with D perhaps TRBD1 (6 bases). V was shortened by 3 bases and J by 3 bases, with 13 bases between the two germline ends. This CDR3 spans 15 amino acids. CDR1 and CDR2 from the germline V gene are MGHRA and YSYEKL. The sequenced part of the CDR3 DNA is TGCGCCAGCAGCCATGACGGGCAGGGGACAGATACG. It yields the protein CASSHDGQGTDT. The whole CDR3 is CASSHDGQGTDTQYF.

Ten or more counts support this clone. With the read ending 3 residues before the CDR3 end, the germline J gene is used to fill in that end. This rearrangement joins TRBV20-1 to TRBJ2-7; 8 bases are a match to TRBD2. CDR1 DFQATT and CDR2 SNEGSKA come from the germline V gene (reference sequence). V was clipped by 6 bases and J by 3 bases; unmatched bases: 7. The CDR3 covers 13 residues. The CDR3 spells CSASGTRFYEQYF. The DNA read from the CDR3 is TGCAGTGCCTCCGGGACTAGGTTCTACGAG.

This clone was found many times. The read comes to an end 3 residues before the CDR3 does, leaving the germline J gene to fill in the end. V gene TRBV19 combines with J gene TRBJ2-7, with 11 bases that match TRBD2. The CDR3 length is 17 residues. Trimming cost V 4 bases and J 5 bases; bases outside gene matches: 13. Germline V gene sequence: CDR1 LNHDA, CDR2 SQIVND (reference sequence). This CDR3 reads CASSRSSGRLSVHEQYF. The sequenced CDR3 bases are TGTGCCAGTAGTAGGTCTAGCGGGAGGCTCTCCGTGCACGAG.

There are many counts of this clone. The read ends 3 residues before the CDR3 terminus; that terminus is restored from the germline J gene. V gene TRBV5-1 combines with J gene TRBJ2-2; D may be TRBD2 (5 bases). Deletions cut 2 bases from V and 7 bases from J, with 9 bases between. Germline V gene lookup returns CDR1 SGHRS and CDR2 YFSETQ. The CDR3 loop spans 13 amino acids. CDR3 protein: CASSFELVGELFF. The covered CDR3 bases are TGCGCCAGCAGCTTCGAACTAGTCGGGGAG.

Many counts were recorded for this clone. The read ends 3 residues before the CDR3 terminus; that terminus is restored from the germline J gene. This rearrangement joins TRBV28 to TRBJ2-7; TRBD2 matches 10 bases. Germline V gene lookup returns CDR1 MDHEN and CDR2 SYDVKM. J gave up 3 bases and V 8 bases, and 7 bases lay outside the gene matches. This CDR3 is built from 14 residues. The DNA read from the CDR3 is TGTGCCAGCTTCAGGGCTAGCGGGAGCTACGAG. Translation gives CASFRASGSYE. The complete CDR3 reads CASFRASGSYEQYF.

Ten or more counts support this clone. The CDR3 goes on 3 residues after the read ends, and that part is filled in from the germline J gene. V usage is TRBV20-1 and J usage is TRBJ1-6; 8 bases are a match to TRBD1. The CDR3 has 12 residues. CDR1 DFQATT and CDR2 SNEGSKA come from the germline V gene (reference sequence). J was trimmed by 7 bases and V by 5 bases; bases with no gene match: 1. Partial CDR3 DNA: TGCAGTGCTCAGGGGGCGAATTCACCC. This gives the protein CSAQGANSP. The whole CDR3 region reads CSAQGANSPLHF.

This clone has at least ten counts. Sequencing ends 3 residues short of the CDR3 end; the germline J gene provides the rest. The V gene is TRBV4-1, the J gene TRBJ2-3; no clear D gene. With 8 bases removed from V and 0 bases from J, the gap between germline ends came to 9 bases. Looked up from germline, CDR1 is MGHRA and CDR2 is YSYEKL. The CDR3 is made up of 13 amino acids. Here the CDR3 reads CASSLGSTDTQYF. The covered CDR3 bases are TGCGCCAGCTCCCTCGGGAGCACAGATACG.

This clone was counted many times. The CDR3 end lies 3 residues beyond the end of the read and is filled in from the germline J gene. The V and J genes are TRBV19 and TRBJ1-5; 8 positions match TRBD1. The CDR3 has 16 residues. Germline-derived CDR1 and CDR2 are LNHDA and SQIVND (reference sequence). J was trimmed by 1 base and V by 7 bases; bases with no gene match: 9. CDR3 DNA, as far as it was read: TGTGCCAGTAAAGGACAGGGCTGGACGAGCAATCAGCCC. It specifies CASKGQGWTSNQP. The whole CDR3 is CASKGQGWTSNQPQHF. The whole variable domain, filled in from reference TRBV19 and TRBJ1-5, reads DGGITQSPKYLFRKEGQNVTLSCEQNLNHDAMYWYRQDPGQGLRLIYYSQIVNDFQKGDIAEGYSVSREKKESFPLTVTSAQKNPTAFYLCASKGQGWTSNQPQHFGDGTRLSIL.

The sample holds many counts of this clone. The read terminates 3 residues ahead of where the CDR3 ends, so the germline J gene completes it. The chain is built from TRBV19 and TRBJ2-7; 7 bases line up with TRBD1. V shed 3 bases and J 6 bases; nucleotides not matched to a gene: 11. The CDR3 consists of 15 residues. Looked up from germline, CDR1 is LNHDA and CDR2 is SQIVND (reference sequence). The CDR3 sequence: CASSIQGQAGGEQYF. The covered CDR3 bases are TGTGCCAGTAGTATCCAAGGACAGGCAGGCGGCGAG.

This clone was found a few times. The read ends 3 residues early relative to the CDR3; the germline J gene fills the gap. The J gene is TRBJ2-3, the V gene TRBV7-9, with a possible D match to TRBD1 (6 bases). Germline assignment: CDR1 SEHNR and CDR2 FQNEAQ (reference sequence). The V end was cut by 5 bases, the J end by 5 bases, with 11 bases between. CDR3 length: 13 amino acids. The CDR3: CASSATGRDTQYF. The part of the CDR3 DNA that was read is TGTGCCAGCAGCGCCACAGGGAGAGATACG.

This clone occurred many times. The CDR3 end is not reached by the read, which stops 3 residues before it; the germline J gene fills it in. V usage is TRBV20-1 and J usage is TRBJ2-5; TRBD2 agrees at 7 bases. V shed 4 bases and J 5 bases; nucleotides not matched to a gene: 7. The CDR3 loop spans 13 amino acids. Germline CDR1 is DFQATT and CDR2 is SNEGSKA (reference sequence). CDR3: CSATAGADETQYF. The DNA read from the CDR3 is TGCAGTGCTACGGCGGGAGCGGATGAGACC.

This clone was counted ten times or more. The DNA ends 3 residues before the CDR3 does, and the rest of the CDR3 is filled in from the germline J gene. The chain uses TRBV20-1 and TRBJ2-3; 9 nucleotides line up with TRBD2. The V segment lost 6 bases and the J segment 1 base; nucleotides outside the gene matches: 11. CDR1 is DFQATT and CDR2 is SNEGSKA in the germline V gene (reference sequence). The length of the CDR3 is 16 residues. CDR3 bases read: TGCAGTGCCCAGGGCACTAGCGGGCTGGGCACAGATACG. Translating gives CSAQGTSGLGTDT. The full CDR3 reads CSAQGTSGLGTDTQYF.

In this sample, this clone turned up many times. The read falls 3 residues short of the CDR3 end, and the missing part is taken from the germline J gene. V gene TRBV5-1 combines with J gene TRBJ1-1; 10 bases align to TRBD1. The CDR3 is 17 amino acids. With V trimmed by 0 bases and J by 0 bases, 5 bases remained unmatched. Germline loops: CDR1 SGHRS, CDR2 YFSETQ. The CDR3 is CASSLGGQGFMNTEAFF. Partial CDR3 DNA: TGCGCCAGCAGCTTGGGGGGACAGGGGTTCATGAACACTGAA.

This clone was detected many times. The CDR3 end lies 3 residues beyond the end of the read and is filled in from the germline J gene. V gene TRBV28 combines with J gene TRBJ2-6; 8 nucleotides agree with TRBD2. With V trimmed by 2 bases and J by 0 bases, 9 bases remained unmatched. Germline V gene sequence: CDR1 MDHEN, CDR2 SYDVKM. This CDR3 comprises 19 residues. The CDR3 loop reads CASSLDSTSGSSGANVLTF. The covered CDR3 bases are TGTGCCAGCAGTTTAGATTCTACGAGCGGGAGCTCTGGGGCCAACGTC.